What follows are 9 T cell receptor beta chains derived from one specimen sequenced in a study of T cell repertoires in cytomegalovirus infection. MiXCR, applied by TCRdb to the reads, yields one record per CDR3 protein. The data contain some 220,000 distinct CDR3 sequences, 10% to 15% of them singletons. Sequencing was performed on PBMCs. The source of these receptors is a human donor in good health (CMV status not recorded). Some clones in this sample may be carry-over from other donors' samples.

This clonotype has just a few counts. The chain recombines TRBV5-4 with TRBJ2-3; no firm D call. The V gene lost 0 bases and the J gene lost 8 bases, with 13 bases spanning the gap. The CDR3 length is 14 residues. Germline values: CDR1 SGHNT, CDR2 YYREEE (reference sequence). The CDR3 reads CASSLEVGQATQYF. The CDR3 DNA follows: TGTGCCAGCAGCTTGGAGGTCGGGCAAGCTACGCAGTATTTT.

The chain has TRBV10-3 and TRBJ2-1; D might be TRBD1 (5 bases). The CDR3 covers 15 residues. The germline CDR1 and CDR2 sequences are ENHRY and SYGVKD. Trimming pared 7 bases from V and 0 bases from J, leaving 13 bases between. DNA of the CDR3: TGTGCCATCATCGTCCAGGGAAGCTCCTACAATGAGCAGTTCTTC. Its translation is CAIIVQGSSYNEQFF.

V is TRBV9 and J is TRBJ2-1; TRBD2 aligns across 9 bases. Germline V CDR1 and CDR2: SGDLS, YYNGEE. Unmatched junction bases numbered 12, after V lost 3 bases and J lost 8 bases. The CDR3 loop spans 16 amino acids. In nucleotides, the CDR3 is TGTGCCAGCAGCGAAGGGATCGGCGGGAGGGCCCATGAGCAGTTCTTC. This codes for CASSEGIGGRAHEQFF.

The chain uses TRBV10-2 and TRBJ1-2, with D unclear. CDR3 length equals 13 residues. Germline V gene data show CDR1 as WSHSY and CDR2 as SAAADI. V lost 7 bases, J lost 4 bases, and 13 bases lay in between. The CDR3: CASNYGLGYGYTF. The CDR3 DNA sequence: TGCGCCAGCAACTACGGGTTAGGCTATGGCTACACCTTC.

This clonotype was detected ten times or more. The rearrangement uses TRBV7-2 and TRBJ2-3; D possibly corresponds to TRBD2 (6 bases). Deletions cut 4 bases from V and 0 bases from J, with 11 bases between. CDR3 size: 15 residues. Germline V gene lookup returns CDR1 SGHTA and CDR2 FQGNSA. As DNA, the CDR3 is TGTGCCAGCAGCTCGGGACTTTCTAGCACAGATACGCAGTATTTT. As protein: CASSSGLSSTDTQYF.

This chain uses TRBV27 with TRBJ2-1; 8 bases agree with TRBD2. The CDR3 loop spans 17 amino acids. The V segment lost 5 bases and the J segment 5 bases; nucleotides outside the gene matches: 14. Germline loops: CDR1 MNHEY, CDR2 SMNVEV (reference sequence). Here the CDR3 DNA reads TGTGCCAGCAGTCTCACTCTACAGAGGACTAGCCACAATGAGCAGTTCTTC. Protein product: CASSLTLQRTSHNEQFF.

A few counts support this clonotype. J is TRBJ2-6 and V is TRBV13; 13 bases are a match to TRBD2. CDR1 and CDR2 from the germline V gene are PRHDT and FYEKMQ (reference sequence). The CDR3 is made up of 19 amino acids. The V and J ends lost 2 bases and 3 bases, in that order; junction bases with no gene match: 7. In DNA form, the CDR3 reads TGTGCCAGCAGCTTAAGGAGGACTAGCGGGAGATATGGGGCCAACGTCCTGACTTTC. Encoded protein: CASSLRRTSGRYGANVLTF. The full variable domain, its missing parts supplied by reference TRBV13 and TRBJ2-6, is AAGVIQSPRHLIKEKRETATLKCYPIPRHDTVYWYQQGPGQDPQFLISFYEKMQSDKGSIPDRFSAQQFSDYHSELNMSSLELGDSALYFCASSLRRTSGRYGANVLTFGAGSRLTVL.

The chain carries TRBV20-1 and TRBJ2-1, with TRBD2 identical over 12 bases. Germline-derived CDR1 and CDR2 are DFQATT and SNEGSKA (reference sequence). CDR3 length: 16 amino acids. J was trimmed by 0 bases and V by 5 bases; bases with no gene match: 5. Written as DNA, the CDR3 is TGCAGTGCTGGCCCTAGCGGGGGGGCCTCCTACAATGAGCAGTTCTTC. Protein sequence: CSAGPSGGASYNEQFF.

The chain combines TRBV29-1 with TRBJ1-1; D gene uncertain. In germline, CDR1 is SQVTM, CDR2 ANQGSEA. The CDR3 has 12 residues. The ends were cut back, 4 bases at V and 0 bases at J, with 6 bases in the middle. Here the CDR3 reads CSVGHLNTEAFF. In DNA, the CDR3 is TGCAGCGTTGGACATCTGAACACTGAAGCTTTCTTT.